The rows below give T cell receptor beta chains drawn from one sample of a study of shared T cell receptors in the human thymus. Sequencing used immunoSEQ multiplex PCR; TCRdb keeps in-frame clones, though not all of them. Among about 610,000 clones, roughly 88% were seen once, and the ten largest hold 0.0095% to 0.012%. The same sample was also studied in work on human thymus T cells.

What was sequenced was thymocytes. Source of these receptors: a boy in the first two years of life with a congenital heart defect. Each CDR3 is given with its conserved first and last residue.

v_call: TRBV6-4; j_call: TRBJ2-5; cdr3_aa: CASRTAGRGETQYF
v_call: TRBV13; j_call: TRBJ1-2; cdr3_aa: CASSLGKPAQGAYGYTF
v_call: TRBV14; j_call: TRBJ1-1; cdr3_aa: CASKSGQALNTEAFF
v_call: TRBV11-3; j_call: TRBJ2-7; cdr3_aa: CASSGGAGNEQYF
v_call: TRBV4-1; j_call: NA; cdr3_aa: CASSPLGQGYEQYF
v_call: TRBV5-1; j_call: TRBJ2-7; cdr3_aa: CASSLTARTYEQYF
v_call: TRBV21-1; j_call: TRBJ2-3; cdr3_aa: CASCRKGAGSTDTQYF
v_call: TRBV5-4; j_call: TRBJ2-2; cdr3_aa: CASSHALAGAVTGELFF
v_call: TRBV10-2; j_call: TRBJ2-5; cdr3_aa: CASSSTGGYQETQYF
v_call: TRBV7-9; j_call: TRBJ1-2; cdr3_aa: CASSKAQGLSNYGYTF
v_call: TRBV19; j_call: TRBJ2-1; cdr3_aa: CAKREVYNEQFF
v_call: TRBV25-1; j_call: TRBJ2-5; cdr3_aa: CASSEELAPAGGNETQYF
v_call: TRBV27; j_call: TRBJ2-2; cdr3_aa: CASSPLAGVANTGELFF
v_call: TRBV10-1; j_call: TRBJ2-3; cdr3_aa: CASSDSESDTQYF
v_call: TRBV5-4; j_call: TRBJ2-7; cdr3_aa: CASSSPGQGHGGPSYEQYF
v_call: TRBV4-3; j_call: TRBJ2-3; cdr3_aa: CASSQGKREALTDTQYF
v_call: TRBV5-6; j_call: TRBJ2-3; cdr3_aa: CASSPGLAGGPDTQYF
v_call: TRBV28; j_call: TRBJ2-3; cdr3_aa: CASSPGGQGGPGSADTQYF
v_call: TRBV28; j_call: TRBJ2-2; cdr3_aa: CASSLQNTGELFF
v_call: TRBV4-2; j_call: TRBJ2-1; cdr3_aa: CASSQDPASGSRDEQFF
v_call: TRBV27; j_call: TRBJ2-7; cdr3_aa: CASSSIQTLYEQYF
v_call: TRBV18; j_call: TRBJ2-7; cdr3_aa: CASSPSLSGTRPGYEQYF
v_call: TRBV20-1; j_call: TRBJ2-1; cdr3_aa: CSARLHNEQFF
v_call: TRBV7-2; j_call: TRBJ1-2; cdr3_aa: CASSRGTAKIHNYGYTF
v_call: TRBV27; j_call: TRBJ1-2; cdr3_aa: CASSRGPGTLYGYTF
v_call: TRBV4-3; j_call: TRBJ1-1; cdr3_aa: CASSQDGTRDTEAFF
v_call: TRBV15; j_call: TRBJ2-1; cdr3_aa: CATSKEGPYNEQFF
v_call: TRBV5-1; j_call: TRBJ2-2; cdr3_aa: CASSLTLAGGPNKNTGELFF
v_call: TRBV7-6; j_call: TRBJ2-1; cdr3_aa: CASSLRLTGGYSYNEQFF
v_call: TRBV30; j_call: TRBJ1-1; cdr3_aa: CAWSAAGGDTEAFF
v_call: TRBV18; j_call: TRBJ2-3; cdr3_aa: CASSPRVDSTDTQYF
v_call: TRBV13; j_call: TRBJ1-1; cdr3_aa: CASSLRETEAFF
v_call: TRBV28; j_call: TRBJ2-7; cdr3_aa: CASRPPGQGSYEQYF
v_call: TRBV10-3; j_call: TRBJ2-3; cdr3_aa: CAISATASRTDTQYF
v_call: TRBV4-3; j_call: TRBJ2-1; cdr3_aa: CASSPRGSTFNEQFF
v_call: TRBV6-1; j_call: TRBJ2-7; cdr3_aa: CASRRAGNEQYF
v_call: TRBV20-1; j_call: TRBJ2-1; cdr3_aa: CSARGQEQFF
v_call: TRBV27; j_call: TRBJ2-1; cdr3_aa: CASSLGGGSYNEQFF
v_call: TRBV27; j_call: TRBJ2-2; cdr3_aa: CASSPTSGNTGELFF
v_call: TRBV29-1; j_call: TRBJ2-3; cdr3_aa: CSGSGMETQYF
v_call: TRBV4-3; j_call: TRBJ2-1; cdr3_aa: CASSQDRGRAWGNEQFF
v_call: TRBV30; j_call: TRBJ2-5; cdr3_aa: CACAWRDQETQYF
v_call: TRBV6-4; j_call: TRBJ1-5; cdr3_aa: CASRHFGQGRNQPQHF
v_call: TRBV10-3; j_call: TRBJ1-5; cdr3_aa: CAISEGGASGNQPQHF
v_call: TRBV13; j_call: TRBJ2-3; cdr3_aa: CASSLAGTDTQYF
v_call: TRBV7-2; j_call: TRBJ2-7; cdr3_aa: CASSLGAEPPYEQYF
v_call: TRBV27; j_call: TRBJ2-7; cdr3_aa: CASSLRGIACSYEQYF
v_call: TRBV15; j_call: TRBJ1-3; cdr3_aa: CATSRPRTGRDTIYF
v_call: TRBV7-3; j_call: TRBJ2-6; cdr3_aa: CASSPGLPEANVLTF
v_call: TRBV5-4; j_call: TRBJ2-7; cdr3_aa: CASSFPLAGRNEQYF
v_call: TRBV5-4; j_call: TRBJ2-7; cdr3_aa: CASSLDGAGALLKTYEQYF
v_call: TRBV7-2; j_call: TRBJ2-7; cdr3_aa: CASSLPRGREGDEQYF
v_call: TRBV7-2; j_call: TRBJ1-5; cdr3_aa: CASSLAGQGAQHF
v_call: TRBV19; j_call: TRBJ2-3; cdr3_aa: CASSLLAGGTDTQYF